A single sample is the source of the 26 T cell receptor beta chains below, sequenced in a study of T-cell memory formation after mild COVID-19 (dated by TCRdb to about 2021). Receptor libraries were prepared by 5' RACE. The reads were generated on an Illumina NovaSeq 6000. TCRdb took the public reads, trimmed them with fastp at Q25, ran MiXCR for clone calling and kept in-frame beta chains. Each CDR3 protein appears once, grouped with its most common genes and DNA. Counted in this sample were approximately 240,000 distinct CDR3 sequences; roughly 15% of them appeared once. In total, the top ten clones hold 3.5% of the sample. The sequenced material came from PBMCs or a T cell subset sorted from them (not recorded which). These receptors all stem from a man in his late teens or twenties who had mild COVID-19 (a few samples of this study predate the infection). The sample titles of this study are shuffled in the database, so cell type and time point are left out; the donor was told from shared clones.

The chain recombines TRBV9 with TRBJ2-4, with 9 bases that match TRBD2. V gave up 0 bases and J gave up 7 bases; unmatched junction bases: 5. Germline-derived CDR1 and CDR2 are SGDLS and YYNGEE. This CDR3 has 15 amino acids. CDR3 protein: CASSVVLAGTNIQYF. CDR3 in DNA: TGTGCCAGCAGCGTAGTGCTAGCGGGGACGAACATTCAGTACTTC.

The chain uses TRBV24-1 and TRBJ2-3; D not certain. The germline CDR1 and CDR2 sequences are KGHDR and SFDVKD. The germline V and J ends were trimmed by 9 bases and 0 bases, with 6 bases remaining between them. The CDR3 totals 12 residues. The CDR3 bases are TGTGCCACCGGACGGAGCACAGATACGCAGTATTTT. It is translated as CATGRSTDTQYF.

The chain links TRBV7-3 to TRBJ2-2, with no clear D. In germline, CDR1 is SGHTA, CDR2 FQGTGA. CDR3 size: 12 residues. The V and J ends lost 3 bases and 5 bases respectively, with 4 bases between them. CDR3 DNA sequence: TGTGCCAGCAGCTTTGCGACCGGGGAGCTGTTTTTT. Protein: CASSFATGELFF.

The V and J genes are TRBV7-2 and TRBJ2-3, with 12 nucleotides matching TRBD2. Germline trimming cut 5 bases from V and 6 bases from J; bases unmatched to any gene: 12. The CDR3 loop spans 17 amino acids. Germline V CDR1 and CDR2: SGHTA, FQGNSA. Here the CDR3 reads CASSPSALAGGSDTQYF. The CDR3 nucleotides read TGTGCCAGCAGCCCGAGCGCGCTAGCGGGGGGGTCGGATACGCAGTATTTT.

The chain joins TRBV6-6 to TRBJ1-5, with a possible D match to TRBD1 (6 bases). This CDR3 region has 16 residues. Trimming left V 2 bases short and J 7 bases short, with 18 bases between. Looked up from germline, CDR1 is MNHNY and CDR2 is SVGAGI (reference sequence). The CDR3 loop is CASSYGGIQGKQPQHF. CDR3 in DNA: TGTGCCAGCAGTTACGGAGGTATCCAGGGGAAGCAGCCCCAGCATTTT.

This rearrangement joins TRBV3-1 to TRBJ2-5; D gene ambiguous. The length of the CDR3 is 12 residues. From germline, CDR1 is LGHDT and CDR2 YNNKEL (reference sequence). V dropped 1 base and J dropped 4 bases, with 4 bases sitting between them. The CDR3: CASSQGVETQYF. The CDR3 DNA sequence: TGTGCCAGCAGCCAAGGAGTAGAGACCCAGTACTTC.

This clonotype has at least ten counts. The V call is TRBV2, the J call TRBJ2-5; D is unclear. The CDR3 runs 13 residues. Trimming pared 3 bases from V and 1 base from J, leaving 6 bases between. Germline V gene data show CDR1 as SNHLY and CDR2 as FYNNEI. In nucleotides, the CDR3 is TGTGCCAGCAGTGACGTGGGCCAAGAGACCCAGTACTTC. Translation gives CASSDVGQETQYF. Filled out from reference TRBV2 and TRBJ2-5, the complete variable domain reads EPEVTQTPSHQVTQMGQEVILRCVPISNHLYFYWYRQILGQKVEFLVSFYNNEISEKSEIFDDQFSVERPDGSNFTLKIRSTKLEDSAMYFCASSDVGQETQYFGPGTRLLVL.

This clonotype was observed a few times. The chain joins TRBV29-1 to TRBJ2-3; the match to TRBD2 covers 7 bases. V lost 6 bases, J lost 3 bases, and 9 bases stayed unmatched. Germline V gives CDR1 SQVTM, CDR2 ANQGSEA. There are 14 residues in the CDR3. CDR3 sequence reads: CSVKGLGLTDTQYF. The CDR3 DNA reads TGCAGCGTCAAAGGACTAGGCCTTACAGATACGCAGTATTTT.

This clonotype was found a few times. The chain uses TRBV18 and TRBJ2-3; the D is unclear. Trimming pared 0 bases from V and 6 bases from J, leaving 7 bases between. Germline values: CDR1 KGHSH, CDR2 LQKENI. This CDR3 spans 13 amino acids. The CDR3 DNA sequence: TGTGCCAGCTCACCACCAATTAGGGATACGCAGTATTTT. It codes for CASSPPIRDTQYF.

The CDR3 region has the DNA TGTGCCAGCAGTTTAGTGGTTCACACCGGGGAGCTGTTTTTT. Protein: CASSLVVHTGELFF. This chain uses TRBV12-3 or TRBV12-4 with TRBJ2-2, with D uncertain. The CDR3 is made up of 14 amino acids. Trimming cost V 1 base and J 3 bases, with 6 bases left between them.

The rearrangement uses TRBV3-1 and TRBJ1-2; D remains ambiguous. Trimming removed 1 base from V and 4 bases from J, with 7 bases in between. CDR1 and CDR2 (germline): LGHDT, YNNKEL (reference sequence). The CDR3 runs to 13 residues. Here the CDR3 reads CASSQGGTYGYTF. For the CDR3, the DNA is TGTGCCAGCAGCCAAGGTGGTACCTATGGCTACACCTTC.

The chain combines TRBV5-1 with TRBJ1-4; perhaps TRBD1 as D (5 bases). V was clipped by 4 bases and J by 2 bases, with 9 bases between them. CDR1 is SGHRS, CDR2 YFSETQ, per germline. The CDR3 is 14 residues long. The CDR3 reads CASSDRDTNEKLFF. Written as DNA, the CDR3 is TGCGCCAGCAGCGACCGGGACACTAATGAAAAACTGTTTTTT.

The gene calls are TRBV23-1 and TRBJ2-7; 8 bases line up with TRBD1. TRBV23-1 is noted as an ORF with a role that remains uncertain. With V trimmed by 4 bases and J by 3 bases, 8 bases remained unmatched. This CDR3 has 15 amino acids. For the CDR3, the DNA is TGCGCCAGCAGTCGCAGGGGGCAGGCCATCTACGAGCAGTACTTC. Protein: CASSRRGQAIYEQYF.

This clonotype has a handful of counts. The chain employs TRBV15 and TRBJ1-5, with 9 bases lining up with TRBD1. The CDR3 length is 18 residues. The V and J ends lost 3 bases and 2 bases, in that order; junction bases with no gene match: 11. Germline CDR1 is LNHNV and CDR2 is YYDKDF (reference sequence). CDR3 loop: CATSSRGQGKVRNQPQHF. Here the CDR3 DNA reads TGTGCCACCAGCAGTCGCGGACAGGGGAAGGTTCGCAATCAGCCCCAGCATTTT. The complete variable domain, with remaining parts taken from reference TRBV15 and TRBJ1-5, reads DAMVIQNPRYQVTQFGKPVTLSCSQTLNHNVMYWYQQKSSQAPKLLFHYYDKDFNNEADTPDNFQSRRPNTSFCFLDIRSPGLGDTAMYLCATSSRGQGKVRNQPQHFGDGTRLSIL.

At least ten counts were recorded for this clonotype. V and J are TRBV6-2 or TRBV6-3 and TRBJ2-3; D is unclear. The CDR3 totals 14 residues. Germline lookup yields CDR1 MNHEY and CDR2 SVGEGT. Trimming took off 6 bases at V and 6 bases at J, with 16 bases between the two ends. The CDR3 sequence: CASRLGRILDTQYF. CDR3 in DNA: TGTGCCAGCAGGTTGGGCCGGATTCTCGATACGCAGTATTTT.

This clonotype came up a few times. The V call is TRBV11-2, the J call TRBJ2-2; 9 bases map to TRBD1. The CDR3 runs to 14 residues. V lost 8 bases and J lost 5; bases outside the gene matches: 6. Per germline, CDR1 SGHAT and CDR2 FQNNGV. The CDR3 nucleotides read TGTGCCAGCCAAGACAGGGGGTGGACCGGGGAGCTGTTTTTT. This codes for CASQDRGWTGELFF. The variable domain in full, with the rest retrieved from reference TRBV11-2 and TRBJ2-2, is EAGVAQSPRYKIIEKRQSVAFWCNPISGHATLYWYQQILGQGPKLLIQFQNNGVVDDSQLPKDRFSAERLKGVDSTLKIQPAKLEDSAVYLCASQDRGWTGELFFGEGSRLTVL.

This clonotype was found many times. Germline and junction disagree at one end, which may indicate a read error. The CDR3 reads CASSFGGPTDTQYF. The CDR3 DNA reads TGTGCCAGCAGCTTCGGGGGGCCCACAGATACGCAGTATTTT. The V gene is TRBV5-1, the J gene TRBJ2-3; possible D gene TRBD2, 7 bases. Germline V gene data show CDR1 as SGHRS and CDR2 as YFSETQ. CDR3 length: 14 amino acids.

The table lists this clonotype with many counts. This chain joins TRBV7-2 and TRBJ2-2, with D hard to call. Germline V gives CDR1 SGHTA, CDR2 FQGNSA. This CDR3 comprises 12 residues. Deletions cut 3 bases from V and 3 bases from J, with 2 bases between. In DNA, the CDR3 is TGTGCCAGCAGCTTCTACACCGGGGAGCTGTTTTTT. Amino acids: CASSFYTGELFF. The full variable domain, rest sourced from reference TRBV7-2 and TRBJ2-2, is GAGVSQSPSNKVTEKGKDVELRCDPISGHTALYWYRQSLGQGLEFLIYFQGNSAPDKSGLPSDRFSAERTGGSVSTLTIQRTQQEDSAVYLCASSFYTGELFFGEGSRLTVL.

This clonotype came up a few times. The chain is built from TRBV7-2 and TRBJ1-3, with unresolved D. Trimming removed 6 bases from V and 2 bases from J, with 11 bases in between. Germline V gene sequence: CDR1 SGHTA, CDR2 FQGNSA. The length of the CDR3 is 14 residues. As DNA, the CDR3 is TGTGCCAGCAGGGCCGGGTCAACTGGAAACACCATATATTTT. Its translation is CASRAGSTGNTIYF. The full variable domain, its missing parts supplied by reference TRBV7-2 and TRBJ1-3, is GAGVSQSPSNKVTEKGKDVELRCDPISGHTALYWYRQSLGQGLEFLIYFQGNSAPDKSGLPSDRFSAERTGGSVSTLTIQRTQQEDSAVYLCASRAGSTGNTIYFGEGSWLTVV.

V and J are TRBV5-5 and TRBJ1-4; TRBD1 is a possible D gene (6 bases). The V gene lost 0 bases and the J gene lost 8 bases, with 17 bases spanning the gap. Germline CDR1 SGHKS, CDR2 YYEKEE (reference sequence). CDR3 size: 16 residues. As DNA, the CDR3 is TGTGCCAGCAGCTTGGGGACCCCAGGGGTGGGCGAAAAACTGTTTTTT. Translated, it gives CASSLGTPGVGEKLFF.

This clonotype was recorded a few times. This chain links TRBV19 with TRBJ2-7; D ambiguous. Trimming shortened V by 4 bases and J by 5 bases, and 12 bases separated the two germline ends. The CDR3 consists of 13 residues. Germline CDR1 and CDR2: LNHDA and SQIVND (reference sequence). CDR3 in DNA: TGTGCCAGTAGTAGGTCTCGGGTCCACGAGCAGTACTTC. Residues: CASSRSRVHEQYF. The complete variable domain, with remaining parts taken from reference TRBV19 and TRBJ2-7, reads DGGITQSPKYLFRKEGQNVTLSCEQNLNHDAMYWYRQDPGQGLRLIYYSQIVNDFQKGDIAEGYSVSREKKESFPLTVTSAQKNPTAFYLCASSRSRVHEQYFGPGTRLTVT.

In its sample, this clonotype was seen a few times. V is TRBV20-1 and J is TRBJ2-3; TRBD2 agrees at 8 bases. CDR1 is DFQATT and CDR2 is SNEGSKA in the germline V gene (reference sequence). The V gene end was trimmed by 6 bases and the J gene end by 3 bases; junction bases not matched to a gene: 8. The CDR3 loop spans 14 amino acids. CDR3 nucleotide sequence: TGCAGTGCCCCAGCGGGGGTCGGGACAGATACGCAGTATTTT. Translating gives CSAPAGVGTDTQYF.

In its sample, this clonotype was seen many times. J is TRBJ2-5 and V is TRBV5-1; D perhaps matches TRBD2 (6 bases). CDR3 length: 13 residues. Germline V gene sequence: CDR1 SGHRS, CDR2 YFSETQ. The ends were cut back, 2 bases at V and 4 bases at J, with 9 bases in the middle. CDR3 loop: CASSFWGGETQYF. The CDR3 region has the DNA TGCGCCAGCAGCTTTTGGGGAGGAGAGACCCAGTACTTC.

This clonotype was observed many times. The chain couples TRBV20-1 to TRBJ2-3; 8 nucleotides align to TRBD2. The CDR3 sequence is 14 residues long. V lost 1 base, J lost 2 bases, and 2 bases stayed unmatched. Per the germline V gene, CDR1 is DFQATT and CDR2 is SNEGSKA (reference sequence). The CDR3 sequence: CSARAGGPTDTQYF. CDR3 sequence (DNA): TGCAGTGCTAGAGCGGGGGGGCCCACAGATACGCAGTATTTT.

This sequence joins TRBV2 and TRBJ2-7, with a possible D match to TRBD1 (5 bases). CDR1 and CDR2 (germline): SNHLY, FYNNEI. Trimming left V 6 bases short and J 4 bases short, with 10 bases between. The CDR3 covers 12 residues. DNA for the CDR3: TGTGCCAGCAGAAGGGGAAGGTACGAGCAGTACTTC. Residues: CASRRGRYEQYF.

The gene calls are TRBV10-3 and TRBJ2-3; 8 bases match TRBD2. The CDR3 loop spans 16 amino acids. The ends lost 11 bases at V and 5 bases at J; junction bases unmatched: 18. Germline CDR1 is ENHRY and CDR2 is SYGVKD. This CDR3 reads CAAAMSSGGAKDTQYF. The CDR3 region has the DNA TGTGCCGCCGCTATGTCTTCGGGGGGGGCGAAAGATACGCAGTATTTT.